The 17 T cell receptor beta chains given below trace back to one sample, sequenced in a study of regulatory T cells in long-lasting Graves disease. Time point indicated: newly diagnosed GD, antithyroid drugs for less than 3 months. Making the TCR library involved RNA that had been extracted from PBMCs. Researchers made TCR beta libraries by using iRepertoire HTBI primers and running Arm-PCR on CDR3 regions. MiXCR was run by TCRdb on the multiplex PCR reads, yielding one entry per CDR3 protein. The sample shows about 500,000 distinct CDR3 sequences, approximately 12% of them seen only once. This sample also appeared in a second study, on T cells in Graves' hyperthyroidism and ophthalmopathy.

This specimen consisted of peripheral blood mononuclear cells (PBMCs), obtained at new diagnosis, from a patient treated with antithyroid drugs. Receptor source: a woman between 25 and 40 years old with Graves disease.

This clonotype was recorded many times. The chain joins TRBV7-9 to TRBJ2-7, with TRBD1 as a possible D gene (6 bases). V lost 6 bases and J 2 bases, leaving 8 bases between the germline ends. This CDR3 comprises 12 residues. In germline, CDR1 is SEHNR, CDR2 FQNEAQ (reference sequence). CDR3 sequence reads: CASRQGTYEQYF. The CDR3 DNA is TGTGCCAGCAGACAGGGAACCTACGAGCAGTACTTC.

This clonotype occurred a few times. The chain is built from TRBV6-1 and TRBJ2-7; either TRBD1 or TRBD2 may fit D (5 bases each). CDR1 and CDR2 from the germline V gene are MNHNS and SASEGT. The V end was cut by 6 bases, the J end by 0 bases, with 15 bases between. This CDR3 region has 15 residues. The CDR3 sequence: CASSGAVDYSYEQYF. CDR3 DNA: TGTGCCAGCAGCGGGGCGGTTGATTACTCCTACGAGCAGTACTTC.

Worth noting for this clonotype: This may come from a read error, since a much larger clone is one base off. The rearrangement uses TRBV19 and TRBJ1-5, with D possibly TRBD1 on 5 matching bases. The CDR3 length is 14 residues. Trimming took off 6 bases at V and 2 bases at J, with 11 bases between the two ends. Germline-derived CDR1 and CDR2 are LNHDA and SQIVND (reference sequence). CDR3 amino acids: CASSPGPGNQPQHF. CDR3 DNA: TGTGCCAGTAGCCCGGGGCCCGGCAATCAGCCCCAGCATTTT.

In its sample, this clonotype was seen many times. The chain is built from TRBV20-1 and TRBJ2-1; D unclear. CDR1 is DFQATT, CDR2 SNEGSKA, per germline (reference sequence). The CDR3 has 16 amino acids. V was cut by 0 bases and J by 2 bases, with 14 bases left in between. CDR3 DNA sequence: TGCAGTGCTAGAGATTGGCCGGAACTGACCTACAATGAGCAGTTCTTC. Protein sequence: CSARDWPELTYNEQFF.

There are many counts of this clonotype. The chain combines TRBV20-1 with TRBJ1-2; TRBD1 might be the D (6 bases). CDR1 DFQATT and CDR2 SNEGSKA come from the germline V gene (reference sequence). The ends were cut back, 5 bases at V and 5 bases at J, with 12 bases in the middle. The CDR3 has 12 residues. CDR3 nucleotides: TGCAGTGCTTCGGACAGCACGTATGGCTACACCTTC. Translation: CSASDSTYGYTF.

This clonotype appeared a few times. The rearrangement joins TRBV20-1 to TRBJ2-1, with D hard to call. V lost 6 bases to trimming and J lost 9 bases, with 9 bases between them. Germline-derived CDR1 and CDR2 are DFQATT and SNEGSKA (reference sequence). CDR3 size: 10 residues. Here the CDR3 DNA reads TGCAGTGCCCAGGCCGGTGAGCAGTTCTTC. Amino acids: CSAQAGEQFF.

The chain employs TRBV20-1 and TRBJ2-2; 7 positions match TRBD2. CDR1 and CDR2 from the germline V gene are DFQATT and SNEGSKA (reference sequence). The CDR3 loop spans 15 amino acids. V trimming: 3 bases; J trimming: 1 base; junction bases outside the gene matches: 5. The CDR3: CSARGTGGNTGELFF. In DNA, the CDR3 is TGCAGTGCTAGGGGCACGGGGGGGAACACCGGGGAGCTGTTTTTT.

This clonotype came up many times. The rearrangement uses TRBV19 and TRBJ2-3, with D hard to call. V lost 8 bases and J 6 bases, leaving 6 bases between the germline ends. This CDR3 is 10 amino acids long. Germline loops: CDR1 LNHDA, CDR2 SQIVND (reference sequence). This chain's CDR3 is CASFGDTQYF. The CDR3, as DNA: TGTGCCAGTTTCGGGGATACGCAGTATTTT.

This clonotype was observed a few times. The chain couples TRBV28 to TRBJ1-5; D gene uncertain. Germline CDR1 MDHEN, CDR2 SYDVKM. The ends were cut back, 7 bases at V and 11 bases at J, with 15 bases in the middle. This CDR3 comprises 12 residues. DNA of the CDR3: TGTGCCAGCACCCCGGGAATTGCGACCCAGCATTTT. Its translation: CASTPGIATQHF. The full variable domain, completed using reference TRBV28 and TRBJ1-5, is DVKVTQSSRYLVKRTGEKVFLECVQDMDHENMFWYRQDPGLGLRLIYFSYDVKMKEKGDIPEGYSVSREKKERFSLILESASTNQTSMYLCASTPGIATQHFGDGTRLSIL.

This clonotype occurred many times. Here the CDR3 reads CASRSRGPSDTQYF. The CDR3, as DNA: TGTGCCAGCAGGTCCAGGGGGCCCTCAGATACGCAGTATTTT. V and J are TRBV6-2 or TRBV6-3 and TRBJ2-3; 8 positions agree with TRBD1. This CDR3 region has 14 residues. Germline assignment: CDR1 MNHEY and CDR2 SVGEGT. Trimming removed 6 bases from V and 4 bases from J; junction bases left unmatched: 6.

This clonotype was recorded many times. The chain has TRBV27 and TRBJ2-4; D perhaps matches TRBD2 (5 bases). CDR1 is MNHEY and CDR2 is SMNVEV in the germline V gene (reference sequence). CDR3 length equals 14 residues. Trimming pared 2 bases from V and 6 bases from J, leaving 11 bases between. The CDR3 protein is CASSLQGSGNIQYF. CDR3 DNA: TGTGCCAGCAGTTTACAAGGGAGCGGAAACATTCAGTACTTC.

This clonotype was observed at least ten times. The J gene is TRBJ1-4, the V gene TRBV28, with D maybe TRBD1 (6 bases). There are 16 residues in the CDR3. Germline CDR1 reads MDHEN; CDR2 reads SYDVKM. Deletions cut 3 bases from V and 6 bases from J, with 17 bases between. CDR3 in amino acids: CASSLPFTGYDEKLFF. Written as DNA, the CDR3 is TGTGCCAGCAGTTTGCCTTTCACAGGGTATGATGAAAAACTGTTTTTT.

This clonotype was recorded once. The chain recombines TRBV7-9 with TRBJ2-7; 7 bases map to TRBD2. The CDR3 is 13 amino acids. Per the germline V gene, CDR1 is SEHNR and CDR2 is FQNEAQ (reference sequence). V lost 2 bases, J lost 7 bases, and 5 bases stayed unmatched. The CDR3 coding sequence is TGTGCCAGCAGCTTAACCCTAGCGGATGAGCAGTACTTC. Amino acids: CASSLTLADEQYF.

This clonotype was counted ten times or more. The V call is TRBV10-3, the J call TRBJ2-1, with a tentative D call TRBD2 (6 bases). Germline V gives CDR1 ENHRY, CDR2 SYGVKD. V was cut by 4 bases and J by 1 base, with 14 bases left in between. The CDR3 is made up of 16 amino acids. The CDR3 DNA sequence: TGTGCCATCAGTGTCGGAGGGTCCGGTTCCTACAATGAGCAGTTCTTC. Translated: CAISVGGSGSYNEQFF.

This clonotype was found once. The chain has TRBV7-2 and TRBJ1-1; 8 nucleotides match TRBD1. The CDR3 covers 14 residues. V gave up 3 bases and J gave up 4 bases; unmatched junction bases: 4. Looked up from germline, CDR1 is SGHTA and CDR2 is FQGNSA. CDR3 in amino acids: CASSFQGAVTEAFF. Written as DNA, the CDR3 is TGTGCCAGCAGCTTTCAGGGGGCGGTCACTGAAGCTTTCTTT.

For this clonotype: A read error likely explains this, since a far larger clone differs by one base. The chain couples TRBV7-8 to TRBJ2-3; TRBD2 matches 9 bases. The end of the DNA aligns better with TRBJ2-5, so the J call may be wrong. CDR3 size: 16 residues. Germline V gene sequence: CDR1 SGHVS, CDR2 FQNEAQ. This CDR3 is CASGIDSGSPQETQYF. Written as DNA, the CDR3 is TGTGCCAGCGGCATCGATAGCGGGAGCCCCCAAGAGACCCAGTACTTC.

This clonotype was counted at least ten times. The rearrangement uses TRBV28 and TRBJ1-2; no clear D gene. The germline CDR1 and CDR2 sequences are MDHEN and SYDVKM. The CDR3 runs to 13 residues. Deletions cut 6 bases from V and 0 bases from J, with 8 bases between. Here the CDR3 reads CASRDTANYGYTF. CDR3 in DNA: TGTGCCAGCAGGGATACAGCTAACTATGGCTACACCTTC.